These 10 T cell receptor beta chains were sequenced from one sample in a study of cytomegalovirus exposure and HLA in healthy donors. Libraries were prepared by immunoSEQ multiplex PCR; TCRdb keeps only in-frame clonotypes and omits some of them. Of more than 140,000 clones in the sample, around nine tenths were seen once. The sequenced material came from PBMCs. The receptors originated from a woman aged 18-30 years in good health and CMV-seropositive.

The rearrangement links TRBV19 to TRBJ1-1; unclear D gene. CDR3 length equals 11 residues. In germline, CDR1 is LNHDA, CDR2 SQIVND (reference sequence). V was trimmed by 6 bases and J by 6 bases, leaving 8 bases between them. CDR3 coding DNA: TGTGCCAGTAGCAGCGTCGCTGAAGCTTTCTTT. It translates to CASSSVAEAFF. The full variable domain, in which reference TRBV19 and TRBJ1-1 provide the parts outside the CDR3, is DGGITQSPKYLFRKEGQNVTLSCEQNLNHDAMYWYRQDPGQGLRLIYYSQIVNDFQKGDIAEGYSVSREKKESFPLTVTSAQKNPTAFYLCASSSVAEAFFGQGTRLTVV.

The chain is built from TRBV6-6 and TRBJ1-2; 7 positions agree with TRBD1. The CDR3 has 14 amino acids. V lost 1 base, J lost 5 bases, and 4 bases stayed unmatched. CDR1 is MNHNY, CDR2 SVGAGI, per germline (reference sequence). CDR3 DNA sequence: TGTGCCAGCAGTTACTACCCGGGACAGTATGGCTACACCTTC. It is translated as CASSYYPGQYGYTF.

V gene TRBV15 combines with J gene TRBJ1-1, with no clear D. This CDR3 has 19 amino acids. Trimming left V 1 base short and J 0 bases short, with 21 bases between. The V gene's germline CDR1 is LNHNV and CDR2 YYDKDF (reference sequence). Written as DNA, the CDR3 is TGTGCCACCAGCAGAGGGTATAGAGGTTGGAAGGCTATGAACACTGAAGCTTTCTTT. It encodes CATSRGYRGWKAMNTEAFF.

The chain combines TRBV2 with TRBJ2-1, with 8 bases matching TRBD2. The CDR3 loop spans 15 amino acids. Germline-derived CDR1 and CDR2 are SNHLY and FYNNEI. The J segment lost 4 bases and the V segment lost 2 bases, leaving 4 bases of the junction unmatched. CDR3 in DNA: TGTGCCAGCAGTGAATTTACTAGCGGATACAATGAGCAGTTCTTC. Protein: CASSEFTSGYNEQFF.

This sequence joins TRBV7-7 and TRBJ2-1; the match to TRBD2 covers 8 bases. V lost 5 bases to trimming and J lost 7 bases; unmatched junction nucleotides: 10. The CDR3 consists of 15 residues. Germline loops: CDR1 SSHAT, CDR2 FNYEAQ (reference sequence). The CDR3: CASSLGGGRRNEQFF. DNA for the CDR3: TGTGCCAGCAGCCTCGGTGGCGGGAGGAGGAATGAGCAGTTCTTC.

The sample holds a few counts of this clone. This chain uses TRBV11-3 with TRBJ2-2; D is ambiguous. The V end was cut by 7 bases, the J end by 4 bases, with 13 bases between. The CDR3 has 14 residues. Germline V gene sequence: CDR1 SGHNT, CDR2 YENEEA. CDR3 bases: TGTGCCAGCAAGACGGGTCCGTCCACCGGGGAGCTGTTTTTT. It translates to CASKTGPSTGELFF.

This clone was observed once. The V and J genes are TRBV5-4 and TRBJ2-1, with 8 bases identical to TRBD2. This CDR3 has 15 residues. Germline trimming cut 0 bases from V and 4 bases from J; bases unmatched to any gene: 3. The germline V gene has CDR1 SGHNT and CDR2 YYREEE (reference sequence). The CDR3 DNA follows: TGTGCCAGCAGCTTGGGTCCTAGCGGGTACAATGAGCAGTTCTTC. This gives the protein CASSLGPSGYNEQFF.

This rearrangement joins TRBV6-5 to TRBJ2-7; tentatively, D is TRBD2 (6 bases). The CDR3 spans 14 residues. Between the trimmed V and J ends, which lost 6 bases and 3 bases, there was a span of 15 bases. Germline CDR1 and CDR2: MNHEY and SVGAGI. In DNA form, the CDR3 reads TGTGCCAGCAGGGATCCGGGACTTTACTACGAGCAGTACTTC. As protein: CASRDPGLYYEQYF.

J is TRBJ2-7 and V is TRBV27; TRBD2 matches at 14 bases. This CDR3 comprises 14 residues. Per germline, CDR1 MNHEY and CDR2 SMNVEV (reference sequence). Losses at the gene ends were 11 bases for V and 4 bases for J; bases not matched to a gene: 7. CDR3 in amino acids: CAPRRTSGRYEQYF. CDR3 DNA: TGTGCCCCGCGGAGGACTAGCGGGAGGTACGAGCAGTACTTC.

In this sample, this clone turned up once. The V and J genes are TRBV11-3 and TRBJ2-7; 10 positions agree with TRBD1. The V gene's germline CDR1 is SGHNT and CDR2 YENEEA. This CDR3 contains 13 residues. The J segment lost 5 bases and the V segment lost 8 bases, leaving 6 bases of the junction unmatched. The CDR3 sequence: CASGGQGVHEQYF. CDR3 DNA sequence: TGTGCCAGCGGAGGACAGGGGGTCCACGAGCAGTACTTC.